The sequence of this T cell receptor beta chain was determined in a study of beta chain features in type 1 diabetes. Study-wide results and limits: In type 1 diabetes patients, VDJ junctions had fewer insertions; deletions at these junctions were more frequent.

This clone was seen only a few times. Its antigen is not known. The entirety of the isolated RNA underwent reverse transcription, so expressed TCRB transcripts were sequenced. The read count averaged approximately 3.5 million across naive, central memory and regulatory T cell samples. Data came from immunoSEQ multiplex PCR; TCRdb stores just in-frame clones and leaves some out. The sample holds about 930,000 clones, about a sixth seen once. The CDR3 covers 19 residues. The germline gives CDR1 LGHNA, CDR2 YSLEER. V was clipped by 4 bases and J by 4 bases; unmatched bases: 18. Material for sequencing was naive CD4+ T cells from blood. The sequence was obtained from a woman younger than 30 in good health. The chain combines TRBV4-3 with TRBJ1-2; 10 nucleotides match TRBD1. The CDR3 DNA reads as TGCGCCAGCAGCCTAAGTGCCTGGACAGGGGGAGCTCACTTCTATGGCTACACCTTC. As protein: CASSLSAWTGGAHFYGYTF.